The subject of this entry is one T cell receptor beta chain. Its antigen is not known. These data belong to a study of OX40 agonist ivuxolimab in advanced cancers. Study-wide background: Among those enrolled, mean age was roughly 55 years (range about 23 to 79) and approximately 83% were male. Partial responses occurred in Three dose-escalation patients, one with hepatocellular carcinoma and two with cutaneous melanoma. Overall study results and limits: The study observed clonal expansion of CD4+ and CD8+ blood T cells by week 6 at 0.1 to 3.0 mg/kg. Clonal expansion was among the lowest in partial responders at 0.1-3.0 mg/kg, especially CD8+.

In germline, CDR1 is MGHDK, CDR2 SYGVNS. CDR3 length equals 12 residues. The V end lost 4 bases, the J end lost 10 bases, and 13 bases lay between the germline ends. Sequenced by immunoSEQ multiplex PCR; TCRdb stores in-frame clones only, minus some. The table lists around 62,000 clones, about 86% of them singletons, with 4% to 4.5% in the top ten. The TCR originated in an adult with an advanced solid tumor such as melanoma, head and neck, liver or kidney cancer. The rearrangement links TRBV25-1 to TRBJ1-2, with a possible D match to TRBD1 (6 bases). Sequencing was performed on CD4+ or CD8+ T cells sorted from blood, taken in a trial of the OX40 agonist ivuxolimab. CDR3 in DNA: TGTGCCAGCAGTGTCCTACAGGGAGACTACACCTTC. Residues: CASSVLQGDYTF.